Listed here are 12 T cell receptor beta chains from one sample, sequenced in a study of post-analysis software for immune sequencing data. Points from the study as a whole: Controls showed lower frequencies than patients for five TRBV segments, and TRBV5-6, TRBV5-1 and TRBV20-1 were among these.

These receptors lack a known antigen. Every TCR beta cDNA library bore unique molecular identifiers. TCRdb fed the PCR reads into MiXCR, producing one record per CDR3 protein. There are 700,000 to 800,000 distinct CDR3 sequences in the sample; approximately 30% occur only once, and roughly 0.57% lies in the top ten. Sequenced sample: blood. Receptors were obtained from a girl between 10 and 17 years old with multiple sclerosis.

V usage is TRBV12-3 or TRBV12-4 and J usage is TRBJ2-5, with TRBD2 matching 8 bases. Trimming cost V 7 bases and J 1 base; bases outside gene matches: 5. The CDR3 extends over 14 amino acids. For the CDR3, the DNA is TGTGCCAGCAAGAGGCGGGAGGTCCAAGAGACCCAGTACTTC. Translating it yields CASKRREVQETQYF.

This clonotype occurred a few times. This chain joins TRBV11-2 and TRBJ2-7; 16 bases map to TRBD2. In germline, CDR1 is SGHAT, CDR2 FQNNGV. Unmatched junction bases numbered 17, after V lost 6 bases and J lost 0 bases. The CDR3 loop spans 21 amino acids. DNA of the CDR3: TGTGCCAGCAGTCCAATCTTTCCGGGACTAGCGGGAGGGTCCTACTCCTACGAGCAGTACTTC. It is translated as CASSPIFPGLAGGSYSYEQYF.

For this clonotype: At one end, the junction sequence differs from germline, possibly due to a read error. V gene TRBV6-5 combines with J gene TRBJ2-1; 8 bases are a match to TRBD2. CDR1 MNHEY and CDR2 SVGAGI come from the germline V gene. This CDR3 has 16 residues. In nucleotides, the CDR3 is TGTGCCAGCAGTTATGTAGAAACTAGCGGATTCAATGGGCAGTTCTTC. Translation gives CASSYVETSGFNGQFF.

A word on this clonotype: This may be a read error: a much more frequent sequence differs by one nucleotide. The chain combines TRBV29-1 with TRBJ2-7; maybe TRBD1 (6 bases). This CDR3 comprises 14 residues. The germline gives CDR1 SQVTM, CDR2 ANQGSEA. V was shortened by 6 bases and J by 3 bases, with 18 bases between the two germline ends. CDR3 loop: CSVPWDTGIYEQYF. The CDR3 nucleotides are TGCAGCGTACCCTGGGACACAGGTATCTACGAGCAGTACTTC.

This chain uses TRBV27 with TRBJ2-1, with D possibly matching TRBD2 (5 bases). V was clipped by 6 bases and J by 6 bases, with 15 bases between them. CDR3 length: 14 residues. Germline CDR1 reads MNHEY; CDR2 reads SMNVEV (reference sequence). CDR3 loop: CASSMDFLSNEQFF. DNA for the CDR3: TGTGCCAGCAGCATGGACTTTCTCTCCAATGAGCAGTTCTTC.

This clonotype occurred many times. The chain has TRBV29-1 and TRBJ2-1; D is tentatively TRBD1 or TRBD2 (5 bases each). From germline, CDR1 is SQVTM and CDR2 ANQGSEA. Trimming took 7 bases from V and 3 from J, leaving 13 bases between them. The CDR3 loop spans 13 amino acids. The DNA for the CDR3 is TGCAGCGGGATGCTGGGGGACTACAATGAGCAGTTCTTC. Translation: CSGMLGDYNEQFF.

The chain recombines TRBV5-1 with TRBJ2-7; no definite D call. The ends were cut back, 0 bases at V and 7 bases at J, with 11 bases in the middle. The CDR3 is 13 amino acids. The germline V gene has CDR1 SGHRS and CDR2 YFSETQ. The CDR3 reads CASSLEAGREQYF. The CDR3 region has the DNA TGCGCCAGCAGCTTGGAGGCCGGGCGGGAGCAGTACTTC.

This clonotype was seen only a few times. CDR3 sequence: CSVARRVLGSYEQYF. The CDR3 coding sequence is TGCAGCGTGGCTCGGAGGGTCCTTGGATCCTACGAGCAGTACTTC. The chain couples TRBV29-1 to TRBJ2-7, with D possibly being TRBD2 (6 bases). There are 15 residues in the CDR3. V was trimmed by 6 bases and J by 1 base, leaving 19 bases between them. Germline V lookup: CDR1 SQVTM, CDR2 ANQGSEA.

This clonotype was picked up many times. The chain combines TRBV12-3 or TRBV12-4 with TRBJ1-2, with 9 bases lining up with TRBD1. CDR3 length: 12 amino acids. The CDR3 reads CATSGTGYGYTF. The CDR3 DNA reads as TGTGCTACCTCGGGGACAGGGTATGGCTACACCTTC.

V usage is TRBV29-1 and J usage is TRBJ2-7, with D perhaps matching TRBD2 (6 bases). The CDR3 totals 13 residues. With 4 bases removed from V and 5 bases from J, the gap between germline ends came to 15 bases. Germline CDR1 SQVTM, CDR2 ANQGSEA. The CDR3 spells CSVVGSGRHEQYF. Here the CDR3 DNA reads TGCAGCGTTGTTGGGTCAGGGAGGCACGAGCAGTACTTC.

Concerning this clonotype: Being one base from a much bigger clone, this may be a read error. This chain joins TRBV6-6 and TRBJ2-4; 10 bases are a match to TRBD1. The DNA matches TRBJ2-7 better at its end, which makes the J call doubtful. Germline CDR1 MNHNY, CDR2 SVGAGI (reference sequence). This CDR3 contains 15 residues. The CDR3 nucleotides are TGTGCCAGCAGCCCCCCGGGACAGGGGACCTGCGAGCAGTACTTC. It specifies CASSPPGQGTCEQYF.

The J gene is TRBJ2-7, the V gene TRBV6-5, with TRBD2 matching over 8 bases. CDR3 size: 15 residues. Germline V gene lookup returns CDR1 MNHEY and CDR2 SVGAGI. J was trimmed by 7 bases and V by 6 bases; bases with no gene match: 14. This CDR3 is CASRATGTRLREQYF. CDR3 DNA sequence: TGTGCCAGCAGGGCGACCGGGACTAGATTGCGAGAGCAGTACTTC.